Presented here are 22 T cell receptor beta chains from one specimen sequenced in a study of blood T cell repertoires in COVID-19. Only in-frame clones appear in the TCRdb table, and some are missing; sequencing was by immunoSEQ multiplex PCR. The table has 350,000 to 400,000 clones, around 87% seen once. Source material: PBMCs or T cells enriched from blood (not recorded which). These receptors all come from a middle-aged man in a cohort exposed to, infected with or recovered from COVID-19 (not recorded which).

The chain carries TRBV18 and TRBJ2-7; TRBD2 might be the D (5 bases). Germline V gene sequence: CDR1 KGHSH, CDR2 LQKENI. The CDR3 sequence is 15 residues long. V lost 2 bases and J 2 bases, leaving 13 bases between the germline ends. The CDR3 coding sequence is TGTGCCAGCTCACCAGGGATAGCGTCCGCCTACGAGCAGTACTTC. Its protein product is CASSPGIASAYEQYF. Complete variable domain (other parts from reference TRBV18 and TRBJ2-7): NAGVMQNPRHLVRRRGQEARLRCSPMKGHSHVYWYRQLPEEGLKFMVYLQKENIIDESGMPKERFSAEFPKEGPSILRIQQVVRGDSAAYFCASSPGIASAYEQYFGPGTRLTVT.

This sequence joins TRBV5-4 and TRBJ2-1; 11 bases match TRBD2. The CDR3 length is 14 residues. Germline V lookup: CDR1 SGHNT, CDR2 YYREEE (reference sequence). The V segment lost 6 bases and the J segment 5 bases; nucleotides outside the gene matches: 4. CDR3: CASTGTSGNNEQFF. The DNA of the CDR3 is TGTGCCAGCACCGGGACTAGCGGAAACAATGAGCAGTTCTTC.

V is TRBV28 and J is TRBJ1-2; D is undetermined. This CDR3 spans 16 amino acids. The V end was cut by 0 bases, the J end by 2 bases, with 13 bases between. Germline CDR1 and CDR2: MDHEN and SYDVKM. The CDR3 here is CASSLWGNGMNYGYTF. The CDR3 coding sequence is TGTGCCAGCAGTTTATGGGGAAACGGGATGAACTATGGCTACACCTTC.

This chain links TRBV11-3 with TRBJ1-6, with D possibly matching TRBD1 (6 bases). V lost 4 bases and J 7 bases, leaving 11 bases between the germline ends. The CDR3 covers 14 residues. The germline V gene has CDR1 SGHNT and CDR2 YENEEA. This chain's CDR3 is CASSSGTQNSPLHF. Written as DNA, the CDR3 is TGTGCCAGCAGCTCCGGGACACAAAATTCACCCCTCCACTTT.

The J gene is TRBJ2-5, the V gene TRBV10-3; 14 positions agree with TRBD2. Germline CDR1 reads ENHRY; CDR2 reads SYGVKD. Germline trimming cut 8 bases from V and 1 base from J; bases unmatched to any gene: 0. This CDR3 has 14 residues. The CDR3 reads CAIGTSGSQETQYF. The CDR3 region has the DNA TGTGCCATCGGGACTAGCGGGAGCCAAGAGACCCAGTACTTC.

CDR3 coding DNA: TGTGCCAGCAGCCCAGATCCGGGCCGCGGGGGAAACACCATATATTTT. It is translated as CASSPDPGRGGNTIYF. The V gene is TRBV7-9, the J gene TRBJ1-3; D unresolved. The CDR3 runs 16 residues. V was clipped by 5 bases and J by 4 bases, with 18 bases between them. CDR1 is SEHNR and CDR2 is FQNEAQ in the germline V gene (reference sequence).

The chain recombines TRBV6-2 or TRBV6-3 with TRBJ2-7, with TRBD1 matching 10 bases. With 6 bases clipped from V and 6 bases from J, the junction kept 14 bases outside the gene matches. The CDR3 has 16 residues. CDR1 and CDR2 from the germline V gene are MNHEY and SVGEGT. CDR3 amino acids: CASSPYPRQGAGEQYF. CDR3 DNA sequence: TGTGCCAGCAGCCCTTACCCTCGACAGGGGGCAGGCGAGCAGTACTTC.

This rearrangement joins TRBV15 to TRBJ2-7; TRBD2 matches 13 bases. V lost 4 bases, J lost 0 bases, and 3 bases stayed unmatched. Germline V gives CDR1 LNHNV, CDR2 YYDKDF (reference sequence). The length of the CDR3 is 16 residues. The CDR3: CATSNRLAGGSYEQYF. CDR3 DNA: TGTGCCACCAGCAACAGACTAGCGGGAGGCTCCTACGAGCAGTACTTC.

The gene calls are TRBV3-1 (or the pseudogene TRBV3-2) and TRBJ2-1, with D possibly TRBD1 on 5 matching bases. The V end lost 7 bases, the J end lost 10 bases, and 20 bases lay between the germline ends. The CDR3 totals 14 residues. Germline lookup yields CDR1 LGHDT and CDR2 YNNKEL (reference sequence). The CDR3 DNA is TGTGCCAGCATCTCCAACAGCGAGCCAGGGGAGCAGTTCTTC. Its protein product is CASISNSEPGEQFF.

The CDR3 DNA reads as TGTGCCAGTAGTATGATGGACAACTACGAGCAGTACTTC. Protein: CASSMMDNYEQYF. The chain has TRBV19 and TRBJ2-7, with a tentative D call TRBD1 (5 bases). This CDR3 region has 13 residues. V dropped 3 bases and J dropped 3 bases, with 9 bases sitting between them. Germline V CDR1 and CDR2: LNHDA, SQIVND (reference sequence).

The sample holds one count of this clone. The CDR3 DNA sequence: TGTGCCAGCAGTCTAACCTTAACAGCTAACTATGGCTACACCTTC. Amino acids: CASSLTLTANYGYTF. The genes are TRBV27 and TRBJ1-2, with no clear D. CDR1 is MNHEY, CDR2 SMNVEV, per germline (reference sequence). The CDR3 consists of 15 residues. V shed 5 bases and J shed 0 bases, with 13 bases lying between them.

The rearrangement joins TRBV7-2 to TRBJ1-1; 10 bases map to TRBD1. The CDR3 contains 16 residues. CDR1 is SGHTA and CDR2 is FQGNSA in the germline V gene. Trimming removed 4 bases from V and 1 base from J; junction bases left unmatched: 6. CDR3: CASSSPTGGGNTEAFF. The CDR3 DNA reads TGTGCCAGCAGCTCCCCGACAGGGGGCGGGAACACTGAAGCTTTCTTT. The variable domain in full, completed from reference TRBV7-2 and TRBJ1-1, reads GAGVSQSPSNKVTEKGKDVELRCDPISGHTALYWYRQSLGQGLEFLIYFQGNSAPDKSGLPSDRFSAERTGGSVSTLTIQRTQQEDSAVYLCASSSPTGGGNTEAFFGQGTRLTVV.

The chain has TRBV5-1 and TRBJ2-5; 10 bases map to TRBD2. J was trimmed by 5 bases and V by 5 bases; bases with no gene match: 12. The CDR3 has 16 residues. Looked up from germline, CDR1 is SGHRS and CDR2 is YFSETQ. The CDR3, as DNA: TGCGCCAGCAGAACCGGGACTAGCGTTTCGAGGGAGACCCAGTACTTC. Residues: CASRTGTSVSRETQYF.

The chain joins TRBV3-1 (or the pseudogene TRBV3-2) to TRBJ1-5; a weak D match, TRBD1 (5 bases). The CDR3 is made up of 15 amino acids. Germline lookup yields CDR1 LGHDT and CDR2 YNNKEL (reference sequence). Trimming cost V 4 bases and J 4 bases, with 14 bases left between them. CDR3 nucleotides: TGTGCCAGCAGCCTTACTGCAGGGAAAAATCAGCCCCAGCATTTT. Protein sequence: CASSLTAGKNQPQHF.

The chain couples TRBV21-1 to TRBJ2-2; no DNA check was done on the table's D call, TRBD2. TRBV21-1 is deemed a pseudogene. There are 15 residues in the CDR3. The CDR3 loop reads CASSKQREHTGELFF. Written as DNA, the CDR3 is TGTGCCAGCAGCAAACAGCGGGAGCACACCGGGGAGCTGTTTTTT.

This clone was counted at least ten times. The genes are TRBV5-5 and TRBJ1-1; D is uncertain. V dropped 2 bases and J dropped 6 bases, with 11 bases sitting between them. The germline CDR1 and CDR2 sequences are SGHKS and YYEKEE (reference sequence). CDR3 size: 13 residues. CDR3 DNA sequence: TGTGCCAGCAGCTTCGGGGTAGGACCTGAAGCTTTCTTT. This gives the protein CASSFGVGPEAFF.

V gene TRBV11-2 combines with J gene TRBJ2-2; D uncertain. The CDR3 extends over 18 amino acids. Trimming removed 3 bases at V and 4 bases at J, with 21 bases between. Germline CDR1 and CDR2: SGHAT and FQNNGV. CDR3 coding DNA: TGTGCCAGCAGCTTCCCCCGGGTCCCGAGCGTCCCCACCGGGGAGCTGTTTTTT. This gives the protein CASSFPRVPSVPTGELFF.

The chain links TRBV6-5 to TRBJ2-7, with 7 bases lining up with TRBD1. Germline V gene lookup returns CDR1 MNHEY and CDR2 SVGAGI. V was pared by 6 bases and J by 6 bases, with 14 bases of the junction left unmatched. The CDR3 loop spans 15 amino acids. CDR3 sequence reads: CASSLVGQVGSEQYF. The DNA of the CDR3 is TGTGCCAGCAGCTTAGTCGGACAGGTAGGATCCGAGCAGTACTTC.

V and J are TRBV6-5 and TRBJ1-2, with a tentative D call TRBD1 (6 bases). Germline V lookup: CDR1 MNHEY, CDR2 SVGAGI. The CDR3 sequence is 13 residues long. Trimming removed 2 bases at V and 3 bases at J, with 7 bases between. CDR3 in DNA: TGTGCCAGCAGTTACCGGACAGACTATGGCTACACCTTC. This gives the protein CASSYRTDYGYTF.

This chain links TRBV7-2 with TRBJ2-5; a weak D match, TRBD1 (5 bases). The germline gives CDR1 SGHTA, CDR2 FQGNSA. The CDR3 sequence is 14 residues long. Trimming stripped 2 bases from V and 2 bases from J, with 9 bases between. For the CDR3, the DNA is TGTGCCAGCAGCTTACAGGGCCGTCAAGAGACCCAGTACTTC. Translation gives CASSLQGRQETQYF.

The CDR3 reads CAWSGQGVYEKLFF. CDR3 nucleotides: TGTGCCTGGAGCGGACAGGGGGTATATGAAAAACTGTTTTTT. The rearrangement links TRBV30 to TRBJ1-4; 10 positions agree with TRBD1. J was trimmed by 6 bases and V by 3 bases; bases with no gene match: 4. Germline assignment: CDR1 GTSNPN and CDR2 SVGIG (reference sequence). The CDR3 sequence is 14 residues long. The full variable domain, with the rest looked up from reference TRBV30 and TRBJ1-4, is SQTIHQWPATLVQPVGSPLSLECTVEGTSNPNLYWYRQAAGRGLQLLFYSVGIGQISSEVPQNLSASRPQDRQFILSSKKLLLSDSGFYLCAWSGQGVYEKLFFGSGTQLSVL.

CDR3 protein: CASSEPMRVHIQYF. CDR3 coding DNA: TGTGCCAGCAGTGAGCCAATGAGGGTCCATATTCAGTACTTC. The chain links TRBV6-1 to TRBJ2-4; D perhaps matches TRBD2 (5 bases). V lost 3 bases and J 10 bases, leaving 16 bases between the germline ends. The CDR3 is 14 residues long. From germline, CDR1 is MNHNS and CDR2 SASEGT.